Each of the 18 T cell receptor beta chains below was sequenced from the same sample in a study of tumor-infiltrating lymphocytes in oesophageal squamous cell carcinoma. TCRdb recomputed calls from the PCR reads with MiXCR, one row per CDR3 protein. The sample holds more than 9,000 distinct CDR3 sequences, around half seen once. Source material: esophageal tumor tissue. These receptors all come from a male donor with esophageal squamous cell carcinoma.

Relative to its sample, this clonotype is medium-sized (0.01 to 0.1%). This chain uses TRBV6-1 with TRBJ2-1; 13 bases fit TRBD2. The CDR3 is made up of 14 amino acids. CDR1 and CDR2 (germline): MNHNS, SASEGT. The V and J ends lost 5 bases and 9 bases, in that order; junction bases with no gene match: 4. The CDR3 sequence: CASSTSGGGAEQFF. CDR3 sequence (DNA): TGTGCCAGCAGTACTAGCGGGGGGGGGGCTGAGCAGTTCTTC.

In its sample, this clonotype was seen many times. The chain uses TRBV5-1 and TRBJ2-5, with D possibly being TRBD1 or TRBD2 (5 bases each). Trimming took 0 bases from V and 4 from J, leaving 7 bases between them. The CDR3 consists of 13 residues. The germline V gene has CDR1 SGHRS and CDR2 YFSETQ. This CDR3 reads CASSLGGAETQYF. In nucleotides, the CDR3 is TGCGCCAGCAGCTTGGGAGGGGCAGAGACCCAGTACTTC.

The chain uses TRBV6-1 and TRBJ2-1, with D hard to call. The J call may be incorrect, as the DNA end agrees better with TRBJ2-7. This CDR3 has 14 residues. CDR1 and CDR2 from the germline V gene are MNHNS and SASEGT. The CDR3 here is CASRGRVTTYEQYF. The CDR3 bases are TGTGCCAGCAGAGGTAGAGTAACCACCTACGAGCAGTACTTC.

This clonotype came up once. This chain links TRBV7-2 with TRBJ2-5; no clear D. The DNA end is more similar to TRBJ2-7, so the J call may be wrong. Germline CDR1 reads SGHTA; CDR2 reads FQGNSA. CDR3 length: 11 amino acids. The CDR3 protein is CASTPGYEQYF. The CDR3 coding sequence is TGTGCCAGCACCCCAGGCTACGAGCAGTACTTC.

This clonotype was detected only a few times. The CDR3 bases are TGTGCCAGCAGCTTATACCGGGACAGGGACAATGAGCAGTTCTTC. Amino acids: CASSLYRDRDNEQFF. V gene TRBV7-2 combines with J gene TRBJ2-3; 9 nucleotides line up with TRBD1. TRBJ2-1 matches the DNA end more closely, so the J call is doubtful. This CDR3 has 15 residues. The V gene's germline CDR1 is SGHTA and CDR2 FQGNSA.

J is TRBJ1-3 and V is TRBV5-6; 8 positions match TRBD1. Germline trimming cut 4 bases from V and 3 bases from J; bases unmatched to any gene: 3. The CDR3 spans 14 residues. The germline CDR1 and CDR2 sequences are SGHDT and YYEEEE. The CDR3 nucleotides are TGTGCCAGCAGCCGTGACAGGGGTGGAAACACCATATATTTT. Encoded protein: CASSRDRGGNTIYF.

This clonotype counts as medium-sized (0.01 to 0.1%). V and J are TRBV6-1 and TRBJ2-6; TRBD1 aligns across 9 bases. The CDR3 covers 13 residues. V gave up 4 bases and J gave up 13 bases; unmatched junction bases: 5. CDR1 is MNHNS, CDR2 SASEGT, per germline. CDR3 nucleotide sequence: TGTGCCAGCAGTGCGGACAGGGGTGGGGTCCTGACTTTC. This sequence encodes CASSADRGGVLTF.

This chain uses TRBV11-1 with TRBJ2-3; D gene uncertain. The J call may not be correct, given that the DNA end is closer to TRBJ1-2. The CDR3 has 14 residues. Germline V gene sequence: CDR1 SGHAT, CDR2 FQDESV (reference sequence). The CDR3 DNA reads TGTGCCAGCAGCTTAGAAAGGGTCGGGTTTGGCTACACCTTC. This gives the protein CASSLERVGFGYTF.

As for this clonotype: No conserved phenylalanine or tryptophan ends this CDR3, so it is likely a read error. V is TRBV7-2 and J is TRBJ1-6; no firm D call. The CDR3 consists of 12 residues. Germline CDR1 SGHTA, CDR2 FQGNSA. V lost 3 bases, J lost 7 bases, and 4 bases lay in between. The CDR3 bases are TGTGCCAGCAGCTTGGGGAATTCACCCCTCCACTTG. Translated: CASSLGNSPLHL.

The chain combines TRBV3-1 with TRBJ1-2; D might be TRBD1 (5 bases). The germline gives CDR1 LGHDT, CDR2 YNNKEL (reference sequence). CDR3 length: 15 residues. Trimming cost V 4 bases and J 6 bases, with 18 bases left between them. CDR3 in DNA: TGTGCCAGCAGCCTGCCCGGGGCAGGGATCAATGGCTACACCTTC. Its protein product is CASSLPGAGINGYTF. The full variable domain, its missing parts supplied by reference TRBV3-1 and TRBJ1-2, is DTAVSQTPKYLVTQMGNDKSIKCEQNLGHDTMYWYKQDSKKFLKIMFSYNNKELIINETVPNRFSPKSPDKAHLNLHINSLELGDSAVYFCASSLPGAGINGYTFGSGTRLTVV.

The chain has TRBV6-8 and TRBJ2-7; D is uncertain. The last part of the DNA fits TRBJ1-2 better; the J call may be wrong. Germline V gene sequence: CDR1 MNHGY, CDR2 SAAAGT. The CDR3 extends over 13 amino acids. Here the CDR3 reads CASSYARGYGYTF. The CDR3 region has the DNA TGTGCCAGCAGTTACGCCCGAGGCTATGGCTACACCTTC.

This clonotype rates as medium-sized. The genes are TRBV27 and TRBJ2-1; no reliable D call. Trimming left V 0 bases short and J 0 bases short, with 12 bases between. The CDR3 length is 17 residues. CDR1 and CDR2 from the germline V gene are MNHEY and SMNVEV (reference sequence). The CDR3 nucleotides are TGTGCCAGCAGTTTATCGGAGACTCTTAGCTCCTACAATGAGCAGTTCTTC. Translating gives CASSLSETLSSYNEQFF.

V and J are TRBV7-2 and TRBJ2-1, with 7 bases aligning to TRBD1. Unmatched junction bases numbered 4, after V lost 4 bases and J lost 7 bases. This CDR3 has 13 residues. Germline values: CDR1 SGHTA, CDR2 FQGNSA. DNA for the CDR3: TGTGCCAGCAGCTGGGGACAGACAAATGAGCAGTTCTTC. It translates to CASSWGQTNEQFF.

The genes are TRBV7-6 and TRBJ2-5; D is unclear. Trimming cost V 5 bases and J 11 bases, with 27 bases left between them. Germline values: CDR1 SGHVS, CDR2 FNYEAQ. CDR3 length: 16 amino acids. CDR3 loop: CASSPSILSSYNEQYF. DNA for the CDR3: TGTGCCAGCAGCCCCTCAATCCTGAGCTCCTACAATGAGCAGTACTTC.

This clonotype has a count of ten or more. The CDR3 is CASSERGGEAFF. DNA for the CDR3: TGTGCCAGCAGTGAAAGGGGCGGTGAAGCTTTCTTT. The V call is TRBV6-1, the J call TRBJ1-1; D may be TRBD1 (5 bases). Trimming pared 2 bases from V and 7 bases from J, leaving 8 bases between. The CDR3 is 12 residues long. CDR1 is MNHNS, CDR2 SASEGT, per germline.

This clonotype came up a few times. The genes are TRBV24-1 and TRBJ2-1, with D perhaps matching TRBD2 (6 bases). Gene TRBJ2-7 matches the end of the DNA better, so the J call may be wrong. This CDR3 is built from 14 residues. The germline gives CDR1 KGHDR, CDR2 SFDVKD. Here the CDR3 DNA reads TGTGCCACCATCCACGGAGGGAGTAGGTACGAGCAGTACTTC. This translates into CATIHGGSRYEQYF.

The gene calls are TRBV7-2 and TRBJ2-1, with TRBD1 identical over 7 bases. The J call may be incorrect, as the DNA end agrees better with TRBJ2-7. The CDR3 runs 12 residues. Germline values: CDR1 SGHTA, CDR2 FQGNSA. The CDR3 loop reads CASSETGIEQYF. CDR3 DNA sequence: TGTGCCAGCAGCGAGACAGGGATCGAGCAGTACTTC.

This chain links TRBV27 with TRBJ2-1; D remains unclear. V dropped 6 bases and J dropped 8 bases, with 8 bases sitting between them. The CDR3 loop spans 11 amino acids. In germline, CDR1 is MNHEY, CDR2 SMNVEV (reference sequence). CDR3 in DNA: TGTGCCAGCAGGATTTACCATGAGCAGTTCTTC. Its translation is CASRIYHEQFF.